These 26 T cell receptor beta chains came from one sample sequenced in a study of CD8+ T cells in alopecia areata. After isolation, RNA underwent reverse transcription to generate cDNA as the sequencing template. Some clones are missing from TCRdb's copy, which holds only in-frame ones; the method was immunoSEQ multiplex PCR. This sample yields more than 95,000 clones, of which 41% are seen a single time; around 1.5% belongs to the top ten. The specimen was CD4+ T cells sorted from blood. These receptor sequences come from a human donor with alopecia areata.

CDR3: CASSPLGIEQFF. In DNA, the CDR3 is TGTGCCAGCAGTCCTCTCGGCATTGAGCAGTTCTTC. The V call is TRBV6-1, the J call TRBJ2-1, with no clear D. Deletions cut 5 bases from V and 9 bases from J, with 11 bases between. The CDR3 runs 12 residues. Germline assignment: CDR1 MNHNS and CDR2 SASEGT.

The J gene is TRBJ1-6, the V gene TRBV30; D is perhaps TRBD1 (5 bases). This CDR3 comprises 14 residues. V was shortened by 2 bases and J by 3 bases, with 8 bases between the two germline ends. Germline V CDR1 and CDR2: GTSNPN, SVGIG (reference sequence). CDR3 DNA: TGTGCCTGGAGTTACAGGCTCTATAATTCACCCCTCCACTTT. It encodes CAWSYRLYNSPLHF. The whole variable domain, remainder taken from reference TRBV30 and TRBJ1-6, is SQTIHQWPATLVQPVGSPLSLECTVEGTSNPNLYWYRQAAGRGLQLLFYSVGIGQISSEVPQNLSASRPQDRQFILSSKKLLLSDSGFYLCAWSYRLYNSPLHFGNGTRLTVT.

The CDR3 DNA reads TGTGCCTGGAGTGTAATTAGGGGGACTAGGGAATACAATGAGCAGTTCTTC. Amino acid sequence: CAWSVIRGTREYNEQFF. The chain recombines TRBV30 with TRBJ2-1; 8 positions match TRBD2. Germline V gene sequence: CDR1 GTSNPN, CDR2 SVGIG (reference sequence). Trimming took 0 bases from V and 4 from J; bases not matched to a gene: 11. The CDR3 runs 17 residues. Drawing the rest from reference TRBV30 and TRBJ2-1, the complete variable domain is SQTIHQWPATLVQPVGSPLSLECTVEGTSNPNLYWYRQAAGRGLQLLFYSVGIGQISSEVPQNLSASRPQDRQFILSSKKLLLSDSGFYLCAWSVIRGTREYNEQFFGPGTRLTVL.

V is TRBV14 and J is TRBJ1-6, with TRBD1 matching over 12 bases. Germline V gene sequence: CDR1 SGHDN, CDR2 FVKESK. The V and J ends lost 2 bases and 10 bases, in that order; junction bases with no gene match: 6. The length of the CDR3 is 16 residues. Written as DNA, the CDR3 is TGTGCCAGCAGCCAACCGGGACAGGGGGCGAACTCACCCCTCCACTTT. Its translation is CASSQPGQGANSPLHF.

This chain uses TRBV7-2 with TRBJ1-5; no firm D call. V lost 1 base and J lost 11, with 12 bases in between. This CDR3 is 13 amino acids long. Germline lookup yields CDR1 SGHTA and CDR2 FQGNSA. The CDR3 loop reads CASSLERGRAQHF. The CDR3 region has the DNA TGTGCCAGCAGCTTAGAGCGGGGTCGAGCCCAGCATTTT.

This clone showed up just a few times. The chain employs TRBV5-4 and TRBJ2-1, with D possibly called TRBD1 or TRBD2 (5 bases each). V was cut by 0 bases and J by 1 base, with 8 bases left in between. The CDR3 sequence is 15 residues long. Looked up from germline, CDR1 is SGHNT and CDR2 is YYREEE (reference sequence). CDR3 sequence: CASSLGGNSYNEQFF. The CDR3 DNA reads TGTGCCAGCAGCTTGGGGGGGAATTCCTACAATGAGCAGTTCTTC.

This clone turned up a few times. This chain's CDR3 is CASSSHPGLAEETQYF. CDR3 sequence (DNA): TGCGCCAGCAGCTCACACCCGGGACTAGCGGAAGAGACCCAGTACTTC. V gene TRBV5-1 combines with J gene TRBJ2-5; 11 bases agree with TRBD2. Germline CDR1 and CDR2: SGHRS and YFSETQ. Losses at the gene ends were 3 bases for V and 3 bases for J; bases not matched to a gene: 7. This CDR3 comprises 16 residues.

The count of this clone is one. J is TRBJ2-2 and V is TRBV29-1, with TRBD1 matching over 7 bases. Germline trimming cut 4 bases from V and 0 bases from J; bases unmatched to any gene: 5. CDR1 is SQVTM and CDR2 is ANQGSEA in the germline V gene. The CDR3 loop spans 15 amino acids. The CDR3 DNA follows: TGCAGCGTTGGCCCAACAGGGGCGAACACCGGGGAGCTGTTTTTT. It yields the protein CSVGPTGANTGELFF.

Only a few counts were recorded for this clone. The chain joins TRBV29-1 to TRBJ2-3; D is possibly TRBD2 (6 bases). V gave up 7 bases and J gave up 2 bases, with 19 bases separating them. Germline loops: CDR1 SQVTM, CDR2 ANQGSEA. This CDR3 is 15 amino acids long. In DNA form, the CDR3 reads TGCAGCGCCAGGTCGGCGGGACGATTCACAGATACGCAGTATTTT. Amino acid sequence: CSARSAGRFTDTQYF.

This chain uses TRBV28 with TRBJ2-7; a weak D match, TRBD1 (5 bases). The CDR3 is made up of 11 amino acids. Germline V lookup: CDR1 MDHEN, CDR2 SYDVKM. V was clipped by 10 bases and J by 4 bases, with 11 bases between them. CDR3 protein: CATLGDYEQYF. CDR3 sequence (DNA): TGTGCCACCCTAGGGGATTACGAGCAGTACTTC.

The CDR3 loop reads CAWSVFGGARYNEQFF. The DNA for the CDR3 is TGTGCCTGGAGTGTATTCGGGGGGGCGCGTTACAATGAGCAGTTCTTC. The chain couples TRBV30 to TRBJ2-1, with 8 nucleotides matching TRBD2. Germline values: CDR1 GTSNPN, CDR2 SVGIG (reference sequence). CDR3 length: 16 amino acids. V was pared by 0 bases and J by 4 bases, with 8 bases of the junction left unmatched.

This clone is a singleton in its sample. V gene TRBV5-6 combines with J gene TRBJ1-2; the D is unclear. The V and J ends lost 1 base and 4 bases respectively, with 17 bases between them. The CDR3 totals 16 residues. Germline lookup yields CDR1 SGHDT and CDR2 YYEEEE. The CDR3 here is CASSLSVRRRPYGYTF. DNA of the CDR3: TGTGCCAGCAGCTTGTCCGTGCGGCGCCGTCCCTATGGCTACACCTTC.

A few counts support this clone. The chain uses TRBV29-1 and TRBJ2-7; 7 bases are shared with TRBD1. The CDR3 has 11 amino acids. Germline trimming cut 6 bases from V and 6 bases from J; bases unmatched to any gene: 5. The V gene's germline CDR1 is SQVTM and CDR2 ANQGSEA. The CDR3 nucleotides are TGCAGCGTCGTAACAGGGGCCGAGCAGTACTTC. Amino acids: CSVVTGAEQYF.

The chain couples TRBV23-1 to TRBJ2-2; D unresolved. TRBV23-1 is an ORF; its function is uncertain. This CDR3 region has 13 residues. V shed 4 bases and J shed 4 bases, with 7 bases lying between them. The CDR3 DNA reads as TGCGCCAGCAGTCCTCATACCACCGGGGAGCTGTTTTTT. Translation: CASSPHTTGELFF.

There are a few counts of this clone. The chain links TRBV5-1 to TRBJ1-6; maybe TRBD1 (5 bases). V lost 6 bases, J lost 7 bases, and 14 bases lay in between. Germline loops: CDR1 SGHRS, CDR2 YFSETQ. There are 14 residues in the CDR3. CDR3 in DNA: TGCGCCAGCAATACCGGGACGGCGAATTCACCCCTCCACTTT. This codes for CASNTGTANSPLHF. Based on the CDR3 plus reference TRBV5-1 and TRBJ1-6, the full variable domain is KAGVTQTPRYLIKTRGQQVTLSCSPISGHRSVSWYQQTPGQGLQFLFEYFSETQRNKGNFPGRFSGRQFSNSRSEMNVSTLELGDSALYLCASNTGTANSPLHFGNGTRLTVT.

The rearrangement links TRBV4-2 to TRBJ2-4; D possibly matches TRBD1 or TRBD2 (6 bases each). V was shortened by 1 base and J by 0 bases, with 10 bases between the two germline ends. Per germline, CDR1 LGHNA and CDR2 YNFKEQ. The CDR3 extends over 16 amino acids. The chain's CDR3 is CASSQVGGLAKNIQYF. CDR3 sequence (DNA): TGTGCCAGCAGCCAAGTAGGGGGGTTAGCCAAAAACATTCAGTACTTC.

This sequence joins TRBV6-6 and TRBJ2-7; D remains ambiguous. Germline loops: CDR1 MNHNY, CDR2 SVGAGI (reference sequence). V was cut by 2 bases and J by 7 bases, with 15 bases left in between. The CDR3 loop spans 14 amino acids. The DNA for the CDR3 is TGTGCCAGCAGTTACCGCGACTCTCAAGGGGAGCAGTACTTC. It yields the protein CASSYRDSQGEQYF.

This clone was counted only a few times. The rearrangement links TRBV28 to TRBJ2-7; TRBD2 aligns across 14 bases. The V gene's germline CDR1 is MDHEN and CDR2 SYDVKM. This CDR3 spans 16 amino acids. V dropped 6 bases and J dropped 2; count of bases not matched to a gene: 6. The CDR3 nucleotides read TGTGCCAGCAGGGAATTGACTAGCGGGAGGGCCTACGAGCAGTACTTC. Amino acids: CASRELTSGRAYEQYF.

To note about this clone: The same CDR3 also results from other DNA sequences found in this sample. The rearrangement joins TRBV5-1 to TRBJ1-2; 8 bases match TRBD1. The germline V gene has CDR1 SGHRS and CDR2 YFSETQ. Trimming cost V 2 bases and J 3 bases; bases outside gene matches: 0. CDR3 length: 13 residues. The CDR3 protein is CASSLQGDYGYTF. Written as DNA, the CDR3 is TGCGCCAGCAGCTTACAGGGGGACTATGGCTACACCTTC.

On this clone itself: A clone one base away is much larger, so this may be a read error. This chain joins TRBV6-5 and TRBJ2-3; 13 bases are a match to TRBD2. The CDR3 contains 14 residues. With V trimmed by 8 bases and J by 2 bases, 1 base remained unmatched. The V gene's germline CDR1 is MNHEY and CDR2 SVGAGI. The chain's CDR3 is CASGTSGDTDTQYF. CDR3 nucleotide sequence: TGTGCCAGCGGGACTAGCGGGGACACAGATACGCAGTATTTT.

J is TRBJ2-1 and V is TRBV9, with TRBD1 matching 7 bases. V was clipped by 4 bases and J by 0 bases; unmatched bases: 7. From germline, CDR1 is SGDLS and CDR2 YYNGEE. CDR3 length equals 16 residues. The CDR3 region is CASSPHGTVSYNEQFF. CDR3 nucleotides: TGTGCCAGCAGCCCACATGGGACAGTCTCCTACAATGAGCAGTTCTTC.

The chain employs TRBV5-1 and TRBJ2-5; D not certain. This CDR3 has 13 residues. Trimming removed 0 bases at V and 5 bases at J, with 8 bases between. The germline V gene encodes CDR1 SGHRS and CDR2 YFSETQ. In DNA, the CDR3 is TGCGCCAGCAGCTTGGGCCTTTCCGAGACCCAGTACTTC. This encodes CASSLGLSETQYF.

This clone has just a few counts. The chain is built from TRBV7-9 and TRBJ1-1; D is ambiguous. The CDR3 is made up of 13 amino acids. CDR1 is SEHNR and CDR2 is FQNEAQ in the germline V gene (reference sequence). V lost 8 bases and J 4 bases, leaving 14 bases between the germline ends. The CDR3 nucleotides are TGTGCCAGCTCCGGCGCGATGGGCACTGAAGCTTTCTTT. It codes for CASSGAMGTEAFF. Based on the CDR3 plus reference TRBV7-9 and TRBJ1-1, the full variable domain is DTGVSQNPRHKITKRGQNVTFRCDPISEHNRLYWYRQTLGQGPEFLTYFQNEAQLEKSRLLSDRFSAERPKGSFSTLEIQRTEQGDSAMYLCASSGAMGTEAFFGQGTRLTVV.

The V call is TRBV27, the J call TRBJ2-5; 11 bases map to TRBD2. Trimming at V came to 5 bases and at J to 4 bases, leaving 6 bases not matched to a gene. Germline V gene data show CDR1 as MNHEY and CDR2 as SMNVEV (reference sequence). There are 15 residues in the CDR3. CDR3 residues: CASSTTSGRGETQYF. CDR3 DNA sequence: TGTGCCAGCAGTACCACTAGCGGGAGAGGAGAGACCCAGTACTTC.

In this sample, this clone turned up once. This chain connects TRBV5-6 to TRBJ1-1; a weak D match, TRBD1 (5 bases). The CDR3 runs to 17 residues. Trimming shortened V by 2 bases and J by 0 bases, and 17 bases separated the two germline ends. Germline V gene lookup returns CDR1 SGHDT and CDR2 YYEEEE. The CDR3 region has the DNA TGTGCCAGCAGCTTTACATCAGGGTTCGACATGAACACTGAAGCTTTCTTT. Encoded protein: CASSFTSGFDMNTEAFF.

This clone was seen many times. The rearrangement uses TRBV4-1 and TRBJ2-7; the D gene is possibly TRBD2 (6 bases). Between the trimmed V and J ends, which lost 4 bases and 2 bases, there was a span of 15 bases. The CDR3 sequence is 15 residues long. Per the germline V gene, CDR1 is MGHRA and CDR2 is YSYEKL. The CDR3 sequence is CASSLGGPGPYEQYF. Written as DNA, the CDR3 is TGCGCCAGCAGCCTCGGGGGTCCGGGGCCCTACGAGCAGTACTTC.